The 24 T cell receptor beta chains below all came from one sample that was sequenced in a study of post-analysis software for immune sequencing data. Study outcomes and limitations: Compared with controls, patients had more of about 5 TRBV segments, including TRBV5-6, TRBV5-1 and TRBV20-1.

These TCRs' antigens remain unknown. Carried by the TCR beta cDNA libraries were unique molecular identifiers. TCRdb reprocessed the PCR reads with MiXCR, giving one entry per CDR3 protein. The data hold roughly 800,000 distinct CDR3 sequences, with 30% observed a single time. Material for sequencing was blood. Every receptor here comes from a girl aged 10 to 17 with multiple sclerosis.

The chain employs TRBV6-1 and TRBJ2-1; TRBD1 might be the D (6 bases). With 4 bases removed from V and 11 bases from J, the gap between germline ends came to 15 bases. The CDR3 covers 13 residues. CDR1 is MNHNS, CDR2 SASEGT, per germline. CDR3 sequence (DNA): TGTGCCAGCAGTGTTGAAGACAGGAATAAGCAGTTCTTC. Encoded protein: CASSVEDRNKQFF.

Comments on this clonotype: The junction differs from germline at one of its ends, possibly a read error. The chain joins TRBV25-1 to TRBJ1-6; D perhaps matches TRBD1 (6 bases). This CDR3 region has 15 residues. Germline V gene lookup returns CDR1 MGHDK and CDR2 SYGVNS. In DNA form, the CDR3 reads TGTGCCAGTAGTGCCGGTGCAGGGGTGGCTTCACCCCTCCACTTT. It encodes CASSAGAGVASPLHF.

This clonotype showed up many times. V is TRBV7-6 and J is TRBJ2-1; 10 nucleotides match TRBD2. Germline assignment: CDR1 SGHVS and CDR2 FNYEAQ. The CDR3 has 15 amino acids. The V segment lost 5 bases and the J segment 4 bases; nucleotides outside the gene matches: 5. The CDR3 is CASSVSGGPYNEQFF. CDR3 DNA sequence: TGTGCCAGCAGCGTTAGCGGGGGGCCTTACAATGAGCAGTTCTTC.

The rearrangement uses TRBV27 and TRBJ2-5; 8 nucleotides match TRBD2. Looked up from germline, CDR1 is MNHEY and CDR2 is SMNVEV (reference sequence). The V and J ends lost 5 bases and 11 bases, in that order; junction bases with no gene match: 16. The CDR3 covers 15 residues. The CDR3 reads CASSPAGLAFNEQYF. The CDR3 bases are TGTGCCAGCAGTCCCGCCGGACTAGCCTTCAATGAGCAGTACTTC.

The sample holds a few counts of this clonotype. The V gene is TRBV6-5, the J gene TRBJ2-3; a weak D match, TRBD1 (7 bases). Germline CDR1 MNHEY, CDR2 SVGAGI. V was clipped by 5 bases and J by 5 bases, with 20 bases between them. This CDR3 region has 16 residues. The CDR3 here is CASSQGGRTILDTQYF. The CDR3 DNA reads as TGTGCCAGCAGTCAGGGGGGACGGACGATACTAGATACGCAGTATTTT.

This clonotype was counted ten times or more. The V and J genes are TRBV7-2 and TRBJ2-3; 7 nucleotides align to TRBD1. The V gene end was trimmed by 4 bases and the J gene end by 5 bases; junction bases not matched to a gene: 9. The V gene's germline CDR1 is SGHTA and CDR2 FQGNSA. The CDR3 is made up of 15 amino acids. CDR3 sequence (DNA): TGTGCCAGCAGCTCGACAGGGTGGTTCAGAGATACGCAGTATTTT. It specifies CASSSTGWFRDTQYF.

The DNA for the CDR3 is TGTGCCAGCAGCTCACAATTCTACGAGCAGTACTTC. Translation: CASSSQFYEQYF. The V call is TRBV11-2, the J call TRBJ2-5; D is unclear. The J call may be wrong; the DNA end is better matched by TRBJ2-7. CDR3 length: 12 amino acids. The germline CDR1 and CDR2 sequences are SGHAT and FQNNGV.

The chain has TRBV15 and TRBJ2-1, with D perhaps being TRBD1 or TRBD2 (7 bases each). This CDR3 has 15 amino acids. Between the trimmed V and J ends, which lost 0 bases and 4 bases, there was a span of 10 bases. From germline, CDR1 is LNHNV and CDR2 YYDKDF (reference sequence). CDR3 DNA sequence: TGTGCCACCAGCAGAGATCAGGGGGGGTACAATGAGCAGTTCTTC. It encodes CATSRDQGGYNEQFF.

The CDR3 DNA is TGCGCCAGCAGCCCCTGGATGCCCGAGGAGAGGACTGAAGCTTTCTTT. Amino acid sequence: CASSPWMPEERTEAFF. J is TRBJ1-1 and V is TRBV5-1; D uncertain. The germline V gene encodes CDR1 SGHRS and CDR2 YFSETQ. Trimming cost V 4 bases and J 5 bases, with 21 bases left between them. CDR3 length equals 16 residues.

The rearrangement links TRBV28 to TRBJ2-3; the match to TRBD1 covers 11 bases. V gave up 5 bases and J gave up 3 bases; unmatched junction bases: 10. Germline values: CDR1 MDHEN, CDR2 SYDVKM. The CDR3 covers 17 residues. The CDR3 sequence: CASSPRTGGWLTDTQYF. The CDR3 nucleotides read TGTGCCAGCAGTCCCCGGACAGGGGGCTGGTTGACAGATACGCAGTATTTT.

This clonotype was observed many times. The chain carries TRBV10-3 and TRBJ2-1; D may be TRBD2 (6 bases). The CDR3 runs 13 residues. Looked up from germline, CDR1 is ENHRY and CDR2 is SYGVKD. V lost 7 bases and J lost 2, with 9 bases in between. Written as DNA, the CDR3 is TGTGCCATCAACGGCGGGGCCTACAATGAGCAGTTCTTC. As protein: CAINGGAYNEQFF.

The gene calls are TRBV20-1 and TRBJ2-1, with TRBD2 matching over 9 bases. The J call may be incorrect, as the DNA end agrees better with TRBJ2-7. This CDR3 region has 18 residues. Germline CDR1 DFQATT, CDR2 SNEGSKA (reference sequence). The CDR3 sequence is CSASAREGSGLIYNEQYF. In nucleotides, the CDR3 is TGCAGTGCTAGTGCGCGGGAGGGTAGCGGACTAATCTACAATGAGCAGTACTTC.

This clonotype was picked up a small number of times. The chain recombines TRBV5-1 with TRBJ1-2; the D is unclear. Germline V gives CDR1 SGHRS, CDR2 YFSETQ. Between the trimmed V and J ends, which lost 0 bases and 0 bases, there was a span of 9 bases. The CDR3 sequence is 15 residues long. The CDR3 region has the DNA TGCGCCAGCAGCTTGGAAGCCCAAGCTAACTATGGCTACACCTTC. Translating it yields CASSLEAQANYGYTF.

The chain couples TRBV29-1 to TRBJ2-3; 8 bases fit TRBD1. This CDR3 comprises 14 residues. Per germline, CDR1 SQVTM and CDR2 ANQGSEA. CDR3 loop: CSAGGDPGTDTQYF. The CDR3 DNA follows: TGCAGTGCAGGGGGCGATCCGGGCACAGATACGCAGTATTTT.

The chain couples TRBV6-6 to TRBJ1-1; 8 nucleotides agree with TRBD1. The CDR3 totals 17 residues. With 0 bases clipped from V and 8 bases from J, the junction kept 14 bases outside the gene matches. The germline gives CDR1 MNHNY, CDR2 SVGAGI (reference sequence). This chain's CDR3 is CASSYSNQGQALSEAFF. In DNA, the CDR3 is TGTGCCAGCAGTTACTCCAACCAGGGACAGGCTCTCTCCGAAGCTTTCTTT.

The chain carries TRBV11-2 and TRBJ1-2; D may be TRBD1 (6 bases). This CDR3 has 15 residues. The germline V gene encodes CDR1 SGHAT and CDR2 FQNNGV. The V gene lost 1 base and the J gene lost 3 bases, with 12 bases spanning the gap. This CDR3 is CASSLVGGLHYGYTF. CDR3 in DNA: TGTGCCAGCAGCTTAGTGGGGGGGCTGCACTATGGCTACACCTTC.

This clonotype was recorded a few times. The chain couples TRBV12-3 or TRBV12-4 to TRBJ2-7, with TRBD1 identical over 12 bases. Unmatched junction bases numbered 13, after V lost 5 bases and J lost 5 bases. CDR3 length: 17 residues. CDR3 in amino acids: CASSPAGTGGVSNEQYF. The CDR3 nucleotides are TGTGCCAGCAGTCCGGCGGGGACAGGGGGCGTTAGCAACGAGCAGTACTTC.

This sequence joins TRBV20-1 and TRBJ2-1, with D tentatively TRBD2 (5 bases). The ends were cut back, 6 bases at V and 4 bases at J, with 16 bases in the middle. CDR1 is DFQATT, CDR2 SNEGSKA, per germline (reference sequence). The CDR3 is 14 amino acids. CDR3 DNA sequence: TGCAGTGCGTTGACTACAAACTTTTACAATGAGCAGTTCTTC. Translated, it gives CSALTTNFYNEQFF.

Ten or more counts support this clonotype. The chain employs TRBV7-2 and TRBJ2-7; 10 positions agree with TRBD2. Germline trimming cut 0 bases from V and 4 bases from J; bases unmatched to any gene: 3. CDR1 SGHTA and CDR2 FQGNSA come from the germline V gene. CDR3 length: 15 amino acids. The CDR3 nucleotides are TGTGCCAGCAGCTTAGCCGGGACTAGCGATTACGAGCAGTACTTC. It codes for CASSLAGTSDYEQYF.

The rearrangement uses TRBV11-2 and TRBJ2-7, with 7 bases lining up with TRBD2. Unmatched junction bases numbered 17, after V lost 5 bases and J lost 10 bases. The CDR3 is 15 residues long. CDR1 is SGHAT and CDR2 is FQNNGV in the germline V gene. CDR3 protein: CASSPRSTSRILQYF. For the CDR3, the DNA is TGTGCCAGCAGCCCCCGTTCGACTAGCAGGATTCTCCAGTACTTC.

V usage is TRBV28 and J usage is TRBJ1-6; TRBD1 matches 8 bases. The CDR3 sequence is 15 residues long. The V gene end was trimmed by 2 bases and the J gene end by 8 bases; junction bases not matched to a gene: 5. Germline values: CDR1 MDHEN, CDR2 SYDVKM. CDR3 nucleotides: TGTGCCAGCAGTTTACAGGGGGCAAGGTATTCACCCCTCCACTTT. Its translation: CASSLQGARYSPLHF.

Points on this clonotype: The junction departs from germline at one end; a sequencing error may be responsible. The V and J genes are TRBV5-1 and TRBJ2-6; tentatively, D is TRBD1 (5 bases). The CDR3 is made up of 18 amino acids. In germline, CDR1 is SGHRS, CDR2 YFSETQ. For the CDR3, the DNA is TGCGCCAGCAGCTTACAGTTGGGCCGCAGCTCTGGGGCCAACGTCCGGACTTTC. Its translation: CASSLQLGRSSGANVRTF.

CDR3 sequence: CASSTYNSDTQYF. The DNA of the CDR3 is TGTGCCAGCAGCACCTATAACTCAGATACGCAGTATTTT. The chain employs TRBV7-2 and TRBJ2-3, with D hard to call. V lost 5 bases and J 4 bases, leaving 10 bases between the germline ends. From germline, CDR1 is SGHTA and CDR2 FQGNSA. The CDR3 is 13 amino acids. The full variable domain, with the rest looked up from reference TRBV7-2 and TRBJ2-3, is GAGVSQSPSNKVTEKGKDVELRCDPISGHTALYWYRQSLGQGLEFLIYFQGNSAPDKSGLPSDRFSAERTGGSVSTLTIQRTQQEDSAVYLCASSTYNSDTQYFGPGTRLTVL.

The chain recombines TRBV7-2 with TRBJ1-1; the match to TRBD1 covers 7 bases. Trimming cost V 5 bases and J 11 bases; bases outside gene matches: 14. There are 14 residues in the CDR3. Looked up from germline, CDR1 is SGHTA and CDR2 is FQGNSA. The CDR3 spells CASSGLGRGSGAFF. As DNA, the CDR3 is TGTGCCAGCAGCGGATTGGGCAGGGGGTCGGGCGCTTTCTTT. Drawing the rest from reference TRBV7-2 and TRBJ1-1, the complete variable domain is GAGVSQSPSNKVTEKGKDVELRCDPISGHTALYWYRQSLGQGLEFLIYFQGNSAPDKSGLPSDRFSAERTGGSVSTLTIQRTQQEDSAVYLCASSGLGRGSGAFFGQGTRLTVV.